Sequencing of this TCR beta chain was carried out in a study of blood T cell repertoires in COVID-19. Study background: The cDNA or gDNA used as material had been derived from T cells, B-cell-depleted T cells, or PBMCs.

This clone occurred a few times. Allocation to cohorts depended on clinical history reported by the participants. In the original processing: Amplification of reference gene primers was used by the study to estimate nucleated cell counts. Sequencing was performed with immunoSEQ multiplex PCR; in TCRdb, only in-frame clones are kept and a portion is missing. V and J calls and clone size are copied from that table; D and trimming were computed from the DNA. Of approximately 300,000 clones listed, 85% to 90% are singletons. With 1 base removed from V and 6 bases from J, the gap between germline ends came to 16 bases. In germline, CDR1 is MNHNS, CDR2 SASEGT. The CDR3 extends over 17 amino acids.

Sequencing was done on a sample of PBMCs or T cells enriched from blood (not recorded which). This TCR came from a woman aged 18 to 35 who had recovered from COVID-19. The rearrangement uses TRBV6-1 and TRBJ1-6; D might be TRBD1 (5 bases). CDR3 sequence (DNA): TGTGCCAGCAGTGAAGGGCGCCAACTGGGGCGTAATTCACCCCTCCACTTT. Its protein product is CASSEGRQLGRNSPLHF.